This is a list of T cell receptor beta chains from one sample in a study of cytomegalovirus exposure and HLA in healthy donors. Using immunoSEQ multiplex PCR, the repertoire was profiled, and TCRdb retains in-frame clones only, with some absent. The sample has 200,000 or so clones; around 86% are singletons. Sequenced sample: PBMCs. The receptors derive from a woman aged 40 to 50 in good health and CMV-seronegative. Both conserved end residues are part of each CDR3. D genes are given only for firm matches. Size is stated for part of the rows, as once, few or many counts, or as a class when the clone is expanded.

CDR3: CASSPGQLEAFF
DNA: TGTGCCAGCAGTCCGGGACAGCTTGAAGCTTTCTTT
J: TRBJ1-1
D: TRBD1
size: .
V: TRBV28

CDR3: CASRPGGLVEQYF
DNA: TGTGCCAGCCGGCCCGGGGGTCTGGTCGAGCAGTACTTC
J: TRBJ2-7
D: .
size: few
V: TRBV11-2

CDR3: CASSLQGQETQYF
DNA: TGTGCCAGCAGTTTGCAGGGGCAAGAGACCCAGTACTTC
J: TRBJ2-5
D: .
size: few
V: TRBV27

CDR3: CASSYSLTGGDGYTF
DNA: TGTGCCAGCAGTTACTCCCTGACAGGGGGTGATGGCTACACCTTC
J: TRBJ1-2
D: TRBD1
size: .
V: TRBV6-5

CDR3: CASSYSGASNQPQHF
DNA: TGTGCCAGCAGTTATAGCGGGGCCAGCAATCAGCCCCAGCATTTT
J: TRBJ1-5
D: .
size: .
V: TRBV6-5

CDR3: CASGGQGSGNTIYF
DNA: TGCGCCAGCGGCGGACAGGGGTCGGGGAACACCATATATTTT
J: TRBJ1-3
D: TRBD1
size: .
V: TRBV10-2

CDR3: CASSIWGGGGNEQFF
DNA: TGTGCCAGTAGTATTTGGGGGGGCGGAGGCAATGAGCAGTTCTTC
J: TRBJ2-1
D: .
size: .
V: TRBV19

CDR3: CASSAGTGYQPQHF
DNA: TGTGCCAGCAGCGCAGGGACAGGCTATCAGCCCCAGCATTTT
J: TRBJ1-5
D: TRBD1
size: once
V: TRBV9

CDR3: CATSNLADNTGELFF
DNA: TGTGCCACCAGCAATCTAGCGGATAACACCGGGGAGCTGTTTTTT
J: TRBJ2-2
D: TRBD2
size: .
V: TRBV15

CDR3: CASSLYFGLAGFDSPEQYF
DNA: TGCGCCAGCAGCTTGTACTTCGGACTAGCGGGATTCGACTCCCCCGAGCAGTACTTC
J: TRBJ2-7
D: TRBD2
size: .
V: TRBV5-1

CDR3: CASSMNRGNYGYTF
DNA: TGTGCCAGTAGTATGAACAGGGGTAACTATGGCTACACCTTC
J: TRBJ1-2
D: TRBD1
size: .
V: TRBV19

CDR3: CASSQGATGTDTQYF
DNA: TGCGCCAGCAGCCAAGGAGCGACAGGCACAGATACGCAGTATTTT
J: TRBJ2-3
D: .
size: .
V: TRBV4-1

CDR3: CASSHTGTGGYEQYF
DNA: TGCGCCAGCAGCCATACCGGGACCGGGGGTTACGAGCAGTACTTC
J: TRBJ2-7
D: .
size: few
V: TRBV4-1

CDR3: CATTGSVRGTEAFF
DNA: TGTGCCACCACAGGCTCGGTAAGGGGGACTGAAGCTTTCTTT
J: TRBJ1-1
D: .
size: .
V: TRBV2

CDR3: CASSRTGTGSTDTQYF
DNA: TGTGCCAGCAGCAGGACCGGGACAGGGAGCACAGATACGCAGTATTTT
J: TRBJ2-3
D: TRBD1
size: .
V: TRBV9

CDR3: CASSQGVTSGGLYNEQFF
DNA: TGTGCCAGCAGCCAAGGAGTGACTAGCGGGGGACTCTACAATGAGCAGTTCTTC
J: TRBJ2-1
D: TRBD2
size: .
V: TRBV4-2

CDR3: CASSLQYQETQYF
DNA: TGTGCCAGCAGCTTACAGTACCAAGAGACCCAGTACTTC
J: TRBJ2-5
D: .
size: .
V: TRBV5-6

CDR3: CASSSAGGSYEQYF
DNA: TGTGCCAGCAGTTCTGCGGGAGGCTCCTACGAGCAGTACTTC
J: TRBJ2-7
D: TRBD2
size: .
V: TRBV28

CDR3: CASMLDRSNTGELFF
DNA: TGTGCCAGTATGTTGGACAGGTCCAACACCGGGGAGCTGTTTTTT
J: TRBJ2-2
D: TRBD1
size: .
V: TRBV19

CDR3: CAWSAASGRWNEQFF
DNA: TGTGCCTGGAGTGCGGCTAGCGGGAGATGGAATGAGCAGTTCTTC
J: TRBJ2-1
D: TRBD2
size: few
V: TRBV30

CDR3: CASSGGTGGGGYTF
DNA: TGTGCCAGTAGTGGAGGGACAGGGGGCGGTGGCTACACCTTC
J: TRBJ1-2
D: TRBD1
size: .
V: TRBV19

CDR3: CASSRELVDTQYF
DNA: TGTGCCAGCAGTCGGGAGTTAGTAGATACGCAGTATTTT
J: TRBJ2-3
D: .
size: .
V: TRBV2

CDR3: CASSLGAGGGKAEAFF
DNA: TGTGCCAGCAGTTTAGGGGCAGGGGGCGGGAAGGCTGAAGCTTTCTTT
J: TRBJ1-1
D: TRBD1
size: .
V: TRBV28

CDR3: CASRSSYGYTF
DNA: TGTGCCAGTAGATCGAGCTATGGCTACACCTTC
J: TRBJ1-2
D: .
size: .
V: TRBV19

CDR3: CASSFARNIQYF
DNA: TGTGCCAGCAGTTTTGCCAGAAACATTCAGTACTTC
J: TRBJ2-4
D: .
size: few
V: TRBV7-8

CDR3: CASSPRDRATEAFF
DNA: TGTGCCAGCAGCCCTAGGGACAGGGCAACTGAAGCTTTCTTT
J: TRBJ1-1
D: TRBD1
size: once
V: TRBV9

CDR3: CASSSAGQETQYF
DNA: TGCGCCAGCAGCTCCGCGGGGCAAGAGACCCAGTACTTC
J: TRBJ2-5
D: .
size: .
V: TRBV5-1

CDR3: CASRDGQSYEQYF
DNA: TGTGCCAGCAGAGATGGACAGTCCTACGAGCAGTACTTC
J: TRBJ2-7
D: .
size: few
V: TRBV6-5

CDR3: CASSQEAGRAFF
DNA: TGCGCCAGCAGCCAAGAAGCAGGTCGGGCTTTCTTT
J: TRBJ1-1
D: .
size: .
V: TRBV4-1

CDR3: CASSLGGGKSYNEQFF
DNA: TGCGCCAGCAGCTTGGGTGGCGGGAAGTCTTACAATGAGCAGTTCTTC
J: TRBJ2-1
D: .
size: .
V: TRBV5-1

CDR3: CASSQVLSQGTVGELFF
DNA: TGCGCCAGCAGCCAGGTGTTGAGTCAGGGGACGGTCGGGGAGCTGTTTTTT
J: TRBJ2-2
D: .
size: .
V: TRBV4-1

CDR3: CASSQAGGYTF
DNA: TGTGCCAGCAGCCAAGCGGGGGGCTACACCTTC
J: TRBJ1-2
D: .
size: .
V: TRBV14

CDR3: CASRKPGGGAENTEAFF
DNA: TGTGCCAGCAGAAAACCGGGGGGGGGCGCAGAGAACACTGAAGCTTTCTTT
J: TRBJ1-1
D: .
size: .
V: TRBV25-1

CDR3: CASKEDTYEQYF
DNA: TGTGCCAGCAAAGAGGACACCTACGAGCAGTACTTC
J: TRBJ2-7
D: .
size: few
V: TRBV2

CDR3: CASSLWATSGTDTQYF
DNA: TGCGCCAGCAGCTTGTGGGCGACTAGCGGCACAGATACGCAGTATTTT
J: TRBJ2-3
D: TRBD2
size: .
V: TRBV5-1

CDR3: CASSPLAGGVWDTQYF
DNA: TGTGCCAGCAGCCCACTAGCGGGAGGTGTCTGGGATACGCAGTATTTT
J: TRBJ2-3
D: TRBD2
size: .
V: TRBV27

CDR3: CAWRSGVGGDGYTF
DNA: TGTGCCTGGAGATCTGGTGTAGGGGGCGACGGCTACACCTTC
J: TRBJ1-2
D: TRBD1
size: once
V: TRBV30

CDR3: CASSLDLTSGSLGNEQFF
DNA: TGCGCCAGCAGCTTGGACCTGACTAGCGGGAGTCTAGGAAATGAGCAGTTCTTC
J: TRBJ2-1
D: TRBD2
size: few
V: TRBV5-1

CDR3: CASSLTGQSNQPQHF
DNA: TGCGCCAGCAGCCTAACGGGACAGAGCAATCAGCCCCAGCATTTT
J: TRBJ1-5
D: TRBD1
size: few
V: TRBV4-1

CDR3: CAGQDGSGVNTQYF
DNA: TGTGCCGGTCAAGACGGGAGCGGAGTAAATACGCAGTATTTT
J: TRBJ2-3
D: .
size: .
V: TRBV11-2

CDR3: CASSVAGTGASYEQYF
DNA: TGTGCCAGCAGCGTCGCTGGGACGGGAGCCTCCTACGAGCAGTACTTC
J: TRBJ2-7
D: .
size: .
V: TRBV9

CDR3: CAWSQQGIGTDTQYF
DNA: TGTGCCTGGAGTCAACAGGGGATCGGGACAGATACGCAGTATTTT
J: TRBJ2-3
D: TRBD1
size: once
V: TRBV30

CDR3: CASSVEAGINEKLFF
DNA: TGTGCCAGCAGCGTAGAGGCAGGGATTAATGAAAAACTGTTTTTT
J: TRBJ1-4
D: .
size: .
V: TRBV9

CDR3: CASSLRRRNLADEQYF
DNA: TGTGCCAGCAGTCTCCGGCGGCGAAACTTAGCCGACGAGCAGTACTTC
J: TRBJ2-7
D: .
size: .
V: TRBV27

CDR3: CASSLATGETQYF
DNA: TGTGCCAGCAGCTTAGCAACAGGGGAGACGCAGTATTTT
J: TRBJ2-3
D: TRBD1
size: .
V: TRBV7-9

CDR3: CASSYYGHLNTEAFF
DNA: TGTGCCAGCAGCTATTACGGTCACTTGAACACTGAAGCTTTCTTT
J: TRBJ1-1
D: .
size: .
V: TRBV7-9

CDR3: CASSIGRGPYEQYF
DNA: TGTGCCAGCAGCATAGGCAGGGGACCCTACGAGCAGTACTTC
J: TRBJ2-7
D: .
size: .
V: TRBV9

CDR3: CASSRQDRGATGELFF
DNA: TGTGCCAGCTCGCGTCAGGACAGGGGCGCCACCGGGGAGCTGTTTTTT
J: TRBJ2-2
D: TRBD1
size: .
V: TRBV18

CDR3: CASSRRDRGRGVDTQYF
DNA: TGTGCCAGCTCACGTCGGGACAGGGGGCGCGGTGTAGATACGCAGTATTTT
J: TRBJ2-3
D: TRBD1
size: .
V: TRBV18

CDR3: CASLSRDRINQPQHF
DNA: TGTGCCAGCTTATCCCGGGACAGGATCAATCAGCCCCAGCATTTT
J: TRBJ1-5
D: TRBD1
size: .
V: TRBV28

CDR3: CASRDQGQVNSPLHF
DNA: TGTGCCAGCAGGGACCAGGGACAGGTTAATTCACCCCTCCACTTT
J: TRBJ1-6
D: TRBD1
size: .
V: TRBV6-1

CDR3: CASSPLGGQGNYGYTF
DNA: TGTGCCAGCTCACCTCTCGGAGGGCAAGGGAACTATGGCTACACCTTC
J: TRBJ1-2
D: .
size: .
V: TRBV18

CDR3: CASSDRDRRNEQFF
DNA: TGTGCCAGCAGTGACCGGGACAGACGCAATGAGCAGTTCTTC
J: TRBJ2-1
D: TRBD1
size: .
V: TRBV7-9

CDR3: CASSPSRDRVGNYEQYF
DNA: TGTGCCAGTAGTCCGTCCCGGGACAGGGTCGGAAACTACGAGCAGTACTTC
J: TRBJ2-7
D: TRBD1
size: once
V: TRBV19

CDR3: CASSIRPGGRATNEKLFF
DNA: TGTGCCAGTAGTATAAGACCGGGGGGAAGGGCAACTAATGAAAAACTGTTTTTT
J: TRBJ1-4
D: .
size: .
V: TRBV19

CDR3: CASSLVTGGYEKLFF
DNA: TGTGCCAGCAGCTTAGTCACAGGCGGCTATGAAAAACTGTTTTTT
J: TRBJ1-4
D: .
size: few
V: TRBV7-2